This T cell receptor beta chain appears in the sequencing data of a study of blood T cell repertoires in COVID-19. Study-level information: Sites in the United States, Italy and Spain provided acute and convalescent COVID-19 samples. Sources were T cells, B-cell-depleted T cells, or PBMCs; the material itself was cDNA or gDNA.

The CDR3 runs 15 residues. The V gene lost 2 bases and the J gene lost 1 base, with 10 bases spanning the gap. In germline, CDR1 is SEHNR, CDR2 FQNEAQ (reference sequence). Authors' data handling: It was from reference gene primer amplification that nucleated cell counts were estimated. Sequencing used immunoSEQ multiplex PCR; TCRdb keeps in-frame clones, though not all of them. V, J and clone size reflect that table, while D and trimming were determined from the DNA. The sample lists more than 85,000 clones, more than 75% seen once, with about 3.5% in the top ten. Sequenced material: peripheral blood. The TCR sequence derives from a woman aged 45-60 years with acute or convalescent COVID-19. The chain carries TRBV7-9 and TRBJ2-3; no clear D gene. The CDR3, as DNA: TGTGCCAGCAGCTTATTGCTAGAGGGCACAGATACGCAGTATTTT. It codes for CASSLLLEGTDTQYF. Full variable domain (remainder filled in from reference TRBV7-9 and TRBJ2-3): DTGVSQNPRHKITKRGQNVTFRCDPISEHNRLYWYRQTLGQGPEFLTYFQNEAQLEKSRLLSDRFSAERPKGSFSTLEIQRTEQGDSAMYLCASSLLLEGTDTQYFGPGTRLTVL.